This T cell receptor (beta chain) originates from a study of blood T cell repertoires in COVID-19. V shed 3 bases and J 7 bases; nucleotides not matched to a gene: 11. The germline gives CDR1 SNHLY, CDR2 FYNNEI. The CDR3 runs to 15 residues. Repertoires were generated with immunoSEQ multiplex PCR, while TCRdb's copy carries only in-frame clones and drops some. Of 150,000 to 200,000 clones in the sample, roughly 80% were seen once. Each recovered donor of Cohort 3 presented with two negative PCRs, clearance, or symptom resolution. This chain connects TRBV2 to TRBJ2-7; 8 bases match TRBD1. The material sequenced was PBMCs or T cells enriched from blood (not recorded which). This TCR came from a man aged 40-49 years who had recovered from COVID-19. CDR3 protein: CASSEGRTGLGEQYF. CDR3 coding DNA: TGTGCCAGCAGTGAGGGTAGGACAGGGCTCGGGGAGCAGTACTTC.